Listed below are T cell receptor beta chains from one sample, sequenced in a study of shared clonotypes between healthy human individuals. The data were produced by immunoSEQ multiplex PCR, yet TCRdb's version contains in-frame clones alone and is incomplete. Of some 2,100,000 clones in the sample, under 95% are singletons; the top ten hold around 1.7%. Sequencing input: naive CD8+ T cells from PBMCs. These receptors originate from a man aged 18 to 30 in good health. Some clones in this sample may be carry-over from other donors' samples. Both conserved end residues are part of each CDR3. Each record gives: clone size, V gene, D gene, J gene, CDR3 DNA, CDR3 protein. A D gene is named only where the DNA matches it firmly. Size values are once, few and many counts, or a class for expanded clones, and some rows have none.

abundance: few; v_gene: TRBV4-1; d_gene: TRBD1; j_gene: TRBJ1-1; CDR3nt: TGCGCCAGCAGGATAGGGGACAGGCGAAACACTGAAGCTTTCTTT; CDR3aa: CASRIGDRRNTEAFF
abundance: NA; v_gene: TRBV6-1; d_gene: TRBD1; j_gene: TRBJ1-1; CDR3nt: TGTGCCAGCACGACAGGGCTCGAGTACACTGAAGCTTTCTTT; CDR3aa: CASTTGLEYTEAFF
abundance: once; v_gene: TRBV11-2; d_gene: TRBD1; j_gene: TRBJ2-1; CDR3nt: TGTGCCAGCAGCTGGACAGGGAATAACTACAATGAGCAGTTCTTC; CDR3aa: CASSWTGNNYNEQFF
abundance: NA; v_gene: TRBV6-6; d_gene: NA; j_gene: TRBJ2-7; CDR3nt: TGTGCCAGCAGTTACTCCGACGGGGGCTACGAGCAGTACTTC; CDR3aa: CASSYSDGGYEQYF
abundance: NA; v_gene: TRBV15; d_gene: NA; j_gene: TRBJ2-4; CDR3nt: TGTGCCTCCAGCCCGCTAGCCAAAAACATTCAGTACTTC; CDR3aa: CASSPLAKNIQYF
abundance: NA; v_gene: TRBV25-1; d_gene: NA; j_gene: TRBJ1-2; CDR3nt: TGTGCCAGCAGCGGGGTTCGAGGAGCTACAAACTATGGCTACACCTTC; CDR3aa: CASSGVRGATNYGYTF
abundance: NA; v_gene: TRBV9; d_gene: NA; j_gene: TRBJ1-2; CDR3nt: TGTGCCAGCAGCGGTTACGGCTACACCTTC; CDR3aa: CASSGYGYTF
abundance: NA; v_gene: TRBV9; d_gene: NA; j_gene: TRBJ2-3; CDR3nt: TGTGCCAGCAGCGAACAACAGGCCGTCCAAGCGGATACGCAGTATTTT; CDR3aa: CASSEQQAVQADTQYF
abundance: NA; v_gene: TRBV7-9; d_gene: TRBD1; j_gene: TRBJ1-2; CDR3nt: TGTGCCAGCAGCTTAGTGGAGGGGGCGCAGGGCTACACCTTC; CDR3aa: CASSLVEGAQGYTF
abundance: once; v_gene: TRBV7-3; d_gene: NA; j_gene: TRBJ1-1; CDR3nt: TGTGCCAGCAGCAACAGCTATAACACTGAAGCTTTCTTT; CDR3aa: CASSNSYNTEAFF
abundance: NA; v_gene: TRBV4-2; d_gene: TRBD1; j_gene: TRBJ2-7; CDR3nt: TGTGCCAGCAGCCAATCTCCGGGACAGACCTACGAGCAGTACTTC; CDR3aa: CASSQSPGQTYEQYF
abundance: NA; v_gene: TRBV29-1; d_gene: TRBD2; j_gene: TRBJ2-3; CDR3nt: TGCAGCGTTGAGAAGCGGGAGGGCCTAAATACGCAGTATTTT; CDR3aa: CSVEKREGLNTQYF
abundance: once; v_gene: TRBV15; d_gene: NA; j_gene: TRBJ2-4; CDR3nt: TGTGCCACCAGCAGAGTGGTAGGGGCCAAAAACATTCAGTACTTC; CDR3aa: CATSRVVGAKNIQYF
abundance: once; v_gene: TRBV19; d_gene: NA; j_gene: TRBJ2-7; CDR3nt: TGTGCCACTTCTCCCTCGGATCTCTACGAGCAGTACTTC; CDR3aa: CATSPSDLYEQYF
abundance: NA; v_gene: TRBV5-6; d_gene: NA; j_gene: TRBJ2-7; CDR3nt: TGTGCCAGCAGCTTGGGGGGCAAAACGGCCTACGAGCAGTACTTC; CDR3aa: CASSLGGKTAYEQYF
abundance: NA; v_gene: TRBV7-8; d_gene: NA; j_gene: TRBJ1-4; CDR3nt: TGTGCCAGCAGCCTTCCCCGGGCAACTAATGAAAAACTGTTTTTT; CDR3aa: CASSLPRATNEKLFF
abundance: NA; v_gene: TRBV27; d_gene: NA; j_gene: TRBJ2-7; CDR3nt: TGTGCCAGCAGACACCTCGGGACAACCCTCACCTACGAGCAGTACTTC; CDR3aa: CASRHLGTTLTYEQYF
abundance: NA; v_gene: TRBV7-3; d_gene: TRBD1; j_gene: TRBJ2-2; CDR3nt: TGTGCCAGCAGCCCGGACAGGATACCCGGGGAGCTGTTTTTT; CDR3aa: CASSPDRIPGELFF
abundance: few; v_gene: TRBV5-1; d_gene: NA; j_gene: TRBJ2-2; CDR3nt: TGCGCCAGCAGCTTTCAGCGAACGAGGACCGGGGAGCTGTTTTTT; CDR3aa: CASSFQRTRTGELFF
abundance: NA; v_gene: TRBV6-6; d_gene: NA; j_gene: TRBJ2-2; CDR3nt: TGTGCCAGCAGTTACCTTCTGGAAACCGGGGAGCTGTTTTTT; CDR3aa: CASSYLLETGELFF
abundance: few; v_gene: TRBV29-1; d_gene: NA; j_gene: TRBJ1-1; CDR3nt: TGCAGCGTTGAAGTACCCTTTCGCACTGAAGCTTTCTTT; CDR3aa: CSVEVPFRTEAFF
abundance: NA; v_gene: TRBV5-4; d_gene: TRBD1; j_gene: TRBJ1-3; CDR3nt: TGTGCCAGCAGCCCGGGACAGAGCCGAAACACCATATATTTT; CDR3aa: CASSPGQSRNTIYF
abundance: NA; v_gene: TRBV5-6; d_gene: NA; j_gene: TRBJ2-1; CDR3nt: TGTGCCAGCAGCGTGGGGGGCGCTGAGCAGTTCTTC; CDR3aa: CASSVGGAEQFF
abundance: NA; v_gene: TRBV4-3; d_gene: NA; j_gene: TRBJ2-1; CDR3nt: TGCGCCAGCAGCCAAGATTTGGGCAGGGCGGCGGTCAATGAGCAGTTCTTC; CDR3aa: CASSQDLGRAAVNEQFF
abundance: NA; v_gene: TRBV27; d_gene: NA; j_gene: TRBJ2-7; CDR3nt: TGTGCCAGCAGTTTGATGGGGAACCGCTACGAGCAGTACTTC; CDR3aa: CASSLMGNRYEQYF
abundance: NA; v_gene: TRBV18; d_gene: NA; j_gene: TRBJ2-7; CDR3nt: TGTGCCAGCTCACCACCAGGTGGGCCGCCATCCTACGAGCAGTACTTC; CDR3aa: CASSPPGGPPSYEQYF
abundance: once; v_gene: TRBV11-2; d_gene: NA; j_gene: TRBJ2-5; CDR3nt: TGTGCCAGCAGCTTAGTGTTAGTTTTGGCCCAAGAGACCCAGTACTTC; CDR3aa: CASSLVLVLAQETQYF
abundance: NA; v_gene: TRBV7-9; d_gene: NA; j_gene: TRBJ1-2; CDR3nt: TGTGCCAGCAGCACTTTCAGGGATTTTAGCGGCTACACCTTC; CDR3aa: CASSTFRDFSGYTF
abundance: NA; v_gene: TRBV27; d_gene: TRBD1; j_gene: TRBJ1-1; CDR3nt: TGTGCCAGCAAACCGACAGGGTACGGCACTGAAGCTTTCTTT; CDR3aa: CASKPTGYGTEAFF
abundance: NA; v_gene: TRBV9; d_gene: TRBD1; j_gene: TRBJ2-1; CDR3nt: TGTGCCAGCAGCGGAGCGACGACAGGGGGAGGAAATGAGCAGTTCTTC; CDR3aa: CASSGATTGGGNEQFF
abundance: once; v_gene: TRBV14; d_gene: TRBD2; j_gene: TRBJ2-2; CDR3nt: TGTGCCAGCAGCCAACCTAGGGGTCTAGCGGGACGGGCCGGGGAGCTGTTTTTT; CDR3aa: CASSQPRGLAGRAGELFF
abundance: NA; v_gene: TRBV27; d_gene: NA; j_gene: TRBJ2-7; CDR3nt: TGTGCCAGCAAGGGGGGCAGCGTGGACTACGAGCAGTACTTC; CDR3aa: CASKGGSVDYEQYF
abundance: NA; v_gene: TRBV7-9; d_gene: TRBD2; j_gene: TRBJ2-1; CDR3nt: TGTGCCAGCAGCTTAGAACTAGCGAATGAGCAGTTCTTC; CDR3aa: CASSLELANEQFF
abundance: once; v_gene: TRBV28; d_gene: TRBD1; j_gene: TRBJ1-1; CDR3nt: TGTGCCAGCAGTCCCCAACAGGGGGCAAGCACTGAAGCTTTCTTT; CDR3aa: CASSPQQGASTEAFF
abundance: NA; v_gene: TRBV7-8; d_gene: TRBD1; j_gene: TRBJ2-7; CDR3nt: TGTGCCAGCAGCTCCTCTACAGGGGCCTACGAGCAGTACTTC; CDR3aa: CASSSSTGAYEQYF
abundance: NA; v_gene: TRBV28; d_gene: NA; j_gene: TRBJ2-3; CDR3nt: TGTGCCACCGCGGACTCATCGGGCACAGATACGCAGTATTTT; CDR3aa: CATADSSGTDTQYF
abundance: NA; v_gene: TRBV27; d_gene: TRBD2; j_gene: TRBJ2-7; CDR3nt: TGTGCCAGCAGACTGGTCAGGACTAGCGGATACGAGCAGTACTTC; CDR3aa: CASRLVRTSGYEQYF
abundance: NA; v_gene: TRBV2; d_gene: NA; j_gene: TRBJ2-7; CDR3nt: TGTGCCAGCAGCCCCGGCGAGCAGTACTTC; CDR3aa: CASSPGEQYF
abundance: NA; v_gene: TRBV28; d_gene: NA; j_gene: TRBJ1-4; CDR3nt: TGTGCCAGCAGTTATACTACCCGGCTGGGCGAAGAACTGTTTTTT; CDR3aa: CASSYTTRLGEELFF
abundance: NA; v_gene: TRBV25-1; d_gene: NA; j_gene: TRBJ1-1; CDR3nt: TGTGCCAGCAGTGAGGGTCAGAACACTGAAGCTTTCTTT; CDR3aa: CASSEGQNTEAFF
abundance: NA; v_gene: TRBV28; d_gene: NA; j_gene: TRBJ2-3; CDR3nt: TGTGCCAGCAGTTTAGGCGGAGGGCATCCGTATTTT; CDR3aa: CASSLGGGHPYF
abundance: NA; v_gene: TRBV27; d_gene: TRBD1; j_gene: TRBJ1-1; CDR3nt: TGTGCCAGCGGGATTAGGGGGCTAACCAAGGATGAAGCTTTCTTT; CDR3aa: CASGIRGLTKDEAFF
abundance: NA; v_gene: TRBV7-6; d_gene: NA; j_gene: TRBJ2-2; CDR3nt: TGTGCCAGCAGCTTTGAGGTTGGGGGTTCGGACACCGGGGAGCTGTTTTTT; CDR3aa: CASSFEVGGSDTGELFF
abundance: NA; v_gene: TRBV30; d_gene: NA; j_gene: TRBJ1-2; CDR3nt: TGTGCCGGCCGGGGGCAGGGGACTCCCCAGAGGTATGGCTACACCTTC; CDR3aa: CAGRGQGTPQRYGYTF
abundance: NA; v_gene: TRBV11-2; d_gene: NA; j_gene: TRBJ1-5; CDR3nt: TGTGCCAGCAGCTCCCTAACGGGGGGAAGCAATCAGCCCCAGCATTTT; CDR3aa: CASSSLTGGSNQPQHF
abundance: NA; v_gene: TRBV5-6; d_gene: TRBD2; j_gene: TRBJ2-1; CDR3nt: TGTGCCAGCAGCTTGGCTCTAGCGGGAGTGTATGAGCAGTTCTTC; CDR3aa: CASSLALAGVYEQFF
abundance: few; v_gene: TRBV28; d_gene: NA; j_gene: TRBJ1-5; CDR3nt: TGTGCCAGCAGCGAGGGAAGGAGCAATCAGCCCCAGCATTTT; CDR3aa: CASSEGRSNQPQHF
abundance: NA; v_gene: TRBV19; d_gene: NA; j_gene: TRBJ2-6; CDR3nt: TGTGCCAGTAGTCCTCTAGACTCTGGGGCCAACGTCCTGACTTTC; CDR3aa: CASSPLDSGANVLTF
abundance: once; v_gene: TRBV9; d_gene: NA; j_gene: TRBJ2-5; CDR3nt: TGTGCCAGCAGCGCCGGGACCGGAGGCTACCAAGAGACCCAGTACTTC; CDR3aa: CASSAGTGGYQETQYF
abundance: NA; v_gene: TRBV27; d_gene: NA; j_gene: TRBJ2-3; CDR3nt: TGTGCCAGCAGTTCCCTAGTATTGGCAGATACGCAGTATTTT; CDR3aa: CASSSLVLADTQYF